This T cell receptor (beta chain) was sequenced for a study of T cells in women clearing cervical HPV infection. On this clone: The read gets to within 3 residues of the CDR3 end, and the germline J gene fills in the rest.

Only in-frame clones appear in the TCRdb table, and some are missing; sequencing was by immunoSEQ multiplex PCR. The sample holds around 19,000 clones. The germline V gene has CDR1 DFQATT and CDR2 SNEGSKA (reference sequence). The germline V and J ends were trimmed by 0 bases and 4 bases, with 12 bases remaining between them. There are 15 residues in the CDR3. Material for sequencing was blood buffy coat. This clonotype was sampled from a woman between 18 and 75 years old with a cervical HPV16 infection that either progressed to CIN3+ or cleared (not recorded which). V gene TRBV20-1 combines with J gene TRBJ1-4; no firm D call. The sequenced CDR3 bases are TGCAGTGCTAGAGATTTACGCAGGAGTAATGAAAAA. Translation: CSARDLRRSNEK. The full CDR3 reads CSARDLRRSNEKLFF.